The rows below give T cell receptor beta chains drawn from one sample of a study of blood T cell repertoires in COVID-19. The table came from immunoSEQ multiplex PCR; TCRdb's copy has only in-frame clones and leaves some out. The table has 150,000 to 200,000 clones, about 80% seen once. Sequencing used PBMCs or T cells enriched from blood (not recorded which). Every receptor here comes from a man aged 50 to 60 who had recovered from COVID-19. Each CDR3 is given with its conserved first and last residue. The D gene is left open where the match is weak. Clone size is stated in some rows and not others, as once, few, many or a class when expanded.

clone_size: NA
d_call: NA
v_call: TRBV27
cdr3_length: 16
j_call: TRBJ1-5
cdr3_nt: TGTGCCAGCAGTTTATCTGGGACTTTGGTAAATCAGCCCCAGCATTTT
cdr3_aa: CASSLSGTLVNQPQHF

clone_size: few
d_call: NA
v_call: TRBV28
cdr3_length: 12
j_call: TRBJ2-7
cdr3_nt: TGTGCCAGCAGCTCGGGTCTGTACGAGCAGTACTTC
cdr3_aa: CASSSGLYEQYF

clone_size: NA
d_call: NA
v_call: TRBV7-2
cdr3_length: 13
j_call: TRBJ1-6
cdr3_nt: TGTGCCAGCAGCCCCTCCAGGGGAACACCCCTCCACTTT
cdr3_aa: CASSPSRGTPLHF

clone_size: NA
d_call: TRBD2
v_call: TRBV9
cdr3_length: 16
j_call: TRBJ2-5
cdr3_nt: TGTGCCAGCAGCGTAGGGGGACTAGCAGGCCAAGAGACCCAGTACTTC
cdr3_aa: CASSVGGLAGQETQYF

clone_size: NA
d_call: TRBD2
v_call: TRBV30
cdr3_length: 15
j_call: TRBJ2-7
cdr3_nt: TGTGCCTGGAGGGCCACTAGCGGGGGGTCCTACGAGCAGTACTTC
cdr3_aa: CAWRATSGGSYEQYF

clone_size: NA
d_call: NA
v_call: TRBV3-1/TRBV3-2
cdr3_length: 14
j_call: TRBJ1-1
cdr3_nt: TGTGCCAGCAGCCATGGGCCCCGGAACGCTGAAGCTTTCTTT
cdr3_aa: CASSHGPRNAEAFF

clone_size: NA
d_call: TRBD2
v_call: TRBV3-1/TRBV3-2
cdr3_length: 16
j_call: TRBJ2-1
cdr3_nt: TGTGCCAGCAGCCAAGACCAGGGACTAGCAGAGAATGAGCAGTTCTTC
cdr3_aa: CASSQDQGLAENEQFF

clone_size: NA
d_call: NA
v_call: TRBV12-3/TRBV12-4
cdr3_length: 12
j_call: TRBJ1-6
cdr3_nt: TGTGCCAGCGGGGGAGGATTTTCACCCCTCCACTTT
cdr3_aa: CASGGGFSPLHF

clone_size: NA
d_call: NA
v_call: TRBV28
cdr3_length: 8
j_call: TRBJ1-2
cdr3_nt: TGTGCCAGCGGCGGCTACACCTTC
cdr3_aa: CASGGYTF

clone_size: NA
d_call: NA
v_call: TRBV6-5
cdr3_length: 13
j_call: TRBJ1-5
cdr3_nt: TGTGCCAGCAGGATCTATAGCAATCAGCCCCAGCATTTT
cdr3_aa: CASRIYSNQPQHF

clone_size: NA
d_call: TRBD1
v_call: TRBV7-9
cdr3_length: 15
j_call: TRBJ2-7
cdr3_nt: TGTGCCAGCAAAGCTTGGGGACAGGGTGGCTACGAGCAGTACTTC
cdr3_aa: CASKAWGQGGYEQYF

clone_size: NA
d_call: NA
v_call: TRBV6-5
cdr3_length: 11
j_call: TRBJ1-3
cdr3_nt: TGTGCCAGCCTACTCGGGGACACCATATATTTT
cdr3_aa: CASLLGDTIYF

clone_size: once
d_call: NA
v_call: TRBV5-1
cdr3_length: 13
j_call: TRBJ1-1
cdr3_nt: TGCGCCAGCAGCTCGGTCCAGCGGACTGAAGCTTTCTTT
cdr3_aa: CASSSVQRTEAFF

clone_size: NA
d_call: NA
v_call: TRBV28
cdr3_length: 15
j_call: TRBJ1-6
cdr3_nt: TGTGCCAGCAGTCCGGGAGGACAGAGTAATTCACCCCTCCACTTT
cdr3_aa: CASSPGGQSNSPLHF

clone_size: NA
d_call: TRBD2
v_call: TRBV29-1
cdr3_length: 14
j_call: TRBJ2-7
cdr3_nt: TGCAGCGTTGAGCTTAGCGGGAGATCCAACGAGCAGTACTTC
cdr3_aa: CSVELSGRSNEQYF

clone_size: once
d_call: NA
v_call: TRBV7-2
cdr3_length: 14
j_call: TRBJ1-5
cdr3_nt: TGTGCCAGCAGCTTACGCCTCCCGGGTCAGCCCCAGCATTTT
cdr3_aa: CASSLRLPGQPQHF